This record looks at one T cell receptor (beta chain) sequence and its context. Measured with immunoSEQ multiplex PCR; TCRdb has only the in-frame clones, and not every one. The data contain approximately 280,000 clones, roughly 86% of them singletons. Assignments of participants to cohorts depended upon their own reported clinical history. Before being deemed recovered, Cohort 3 donors had two negative PCRs, clearance, or symptom resolution. This sample is part of a study of blood T cell repertoires in COVID-19. Looking at the study overall: Samples of COVID-19 (acute and convalescent) were obtained from the United States, Italy and Spain.

The CDR3 covers 14 residues. Germline CDR1 MNHNY, CDR2 SVGAGI (reference sequence). The V gene lost 6 bases and the J gene lost 3 bases, with 11 bases spanning the gap. The receptor was isolated from a young woman who had recovered from COVID-19. Input material: PBMCs or T cells enriched from blood (not recorded which). J is TRBJ1-4 and V is TRBV6-6, with D uncertain. CDR3 nucleotides: TGTGCCAGCAGCCGGGAGCTAGCTAATGAAAAACTGTTTTTT. This codes for CASSRELANEKLFF.